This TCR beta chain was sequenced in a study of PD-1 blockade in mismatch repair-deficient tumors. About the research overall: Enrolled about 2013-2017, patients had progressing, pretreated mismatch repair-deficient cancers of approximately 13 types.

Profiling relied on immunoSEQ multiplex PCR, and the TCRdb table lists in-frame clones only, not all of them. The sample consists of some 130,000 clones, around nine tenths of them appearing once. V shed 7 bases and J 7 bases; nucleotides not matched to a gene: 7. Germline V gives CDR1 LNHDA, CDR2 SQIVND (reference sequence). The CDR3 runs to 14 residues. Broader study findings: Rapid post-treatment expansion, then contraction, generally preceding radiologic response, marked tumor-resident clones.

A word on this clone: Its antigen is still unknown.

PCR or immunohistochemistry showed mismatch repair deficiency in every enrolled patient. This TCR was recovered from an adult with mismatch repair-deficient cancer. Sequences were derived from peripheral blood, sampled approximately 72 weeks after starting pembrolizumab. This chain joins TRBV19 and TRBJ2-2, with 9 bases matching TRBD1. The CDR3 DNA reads TGTGCCAGTACAGGGACAGGGTTTGGCGGGGAGCTGTTTTTT. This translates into CASTGTGFGGELFF.